The 8 T cell receptor beta chains listed next were all sequenced from one sample in a study of cytomegalovirus exposure and HLA in healthy donors. Primers for the PCR totalled 60 Vbeta and 13 Jbeta. This table comes from immunoSEQ multiplex PCR, and its TCRdb copy is limited to in-frame clones, with some not included. The repertoire has around 190,000 clones, over 65% of them found once; the top ten carry about 3.5%. Input material: PBMCs. These receptors were collected from a man in his forties in good health and CMV-seropositive.

The chain joins TRBV27 to TRBJ2-6; 7 bases agree with TRBD1. With 3 bases clipped from V and 4 bases from J, the junction kept 9 bases outside the gene matches. The germline V gene has CDR1 MNHEY and CDR2 SMNVEV (reference sequence). The CDR3 has 17 amino acids. The CDR3 protein is CASSLDRRPAGANVLTF. The CDR3 bases are TGTGCCAGCAGTTTGGACAGGAGGCCGGCGGGGGCCAACGTCCTGACTTTC.

This clone has a single count. The rearrangement links TRBV6-5 to TRBJ1-6; TRBD1 matches 8 bases. Trimming took 2 bases from V and 9 from J; bases not matched to a gene: 6. The CDR3 contains 15 residues. Germline V CDR1 and CDR2: MNHEY, SVGAGI. CDR3 coding DNA: TGTGCCAGCAGTTACCGGACAGGGAAATTTTCACCCCTCCACTTT. This translates into CASSYRTGKFSPLHF.

This clone was recorded a few times. This chain joins TRBV29-1 and TRBJ2-7; no clear D. Germline V gives CDR1 SQVTM, CDR2 ANQGSEA. Trimming stripped 4 bases from V and 2 bases from J, with 9 bases between. This CDR3 has 12 residues. The CDR3: CSVGGTTYEQYF. Here the CDR3 DNA reads TGCAGCGTTGGCGGTACAACCTACGAGCAGTACTTC.

CDR3 loop: CASSPRLAGNEQYF. CDR3 in DNA: TGTGCCAGTAGTCCCCGACTAGCGGGAAACGAGCAGTACTTC. The V gene is TRBV19, the J gene TRBJ2-7; 11 bases fit TRBD2. With V trimmed by 5 bases and J by 5 bases, 5 bases remained unmatched. The length of the CDR3 is 14 residues. Looked up from germline, CDR1 is LNHDA and CDR2 is SQIVND (reference sequence).

The chain uses TRBV7-9 and TRBJ2-1; 9 bases align to TRBD1. From germline, CDR1 is SEHNR and CDR2 FQNEAQ (reference sequence). The CDR3 has 15 residues. Losses at the gene ends were 5 bases for V and 7 bases for J; bases not matched to a gene: 9. CDR3 sequence: CASSPRDRAGNEQFF. The CDR3 coding sequence is TGTGCCAGCAGCCCCCGGGACAGGGCGGGGAATGAGCAGTTCTTC.

This clone was observed a few times. CDR3 coding DNA: TGTGCCAGCAACCCGGGACTAGCGGGAGAAGATACGCAGTATTTT. Protein sequence: CASNPGLAGEDTQYF. The chain is built from TRBV6-1 and TRBJ2-3; 14 nucleotides line up with TRBD2. Germline assignment: CDR1 MNHNS and CDR2 SASEGT. J lost 5 bases, V lost 7 bases, and 5 bases had no gene match. This CDR3 contains 15 residues.

The chain has TRBV4-2 and TRBJ2-3, with 12 nucleotides matching TRBD2. Germline values: CDR1 LGHNA, CDR2 YNFKEQ. J lost 4 bases, V lost 1 base, and 15 bases had no gene match. The CDR3 contains 20 residues. CDR3 sequence (DNA): TGTGCCAGCAGCCAAGTAGGACTAGCGGGGTTCCCTCGGCAGGCAGATACGCAGTATTTT. Its protein product is CASSQVGLAGFPRQADTQYF.

This clone was found a few times. The chain uses TRBV6-5 and TRBJ1-1; 9 bases map to TRBD1. The V and J ends lost 4 bases and 3 bases, in that order; junction bases with no gene match: 9. The V gene's germline CDR1 is MNHEY and CDR2 SVGAGI. The CDR3 is 16 residues long. The CDR3: CASSSTGTGLYTEAFF. The CDR3 region has the DNA TGTGCCAGCAGTTCTACCGGGACAGGGCTGTACACTGAAGCTTTCTTT.